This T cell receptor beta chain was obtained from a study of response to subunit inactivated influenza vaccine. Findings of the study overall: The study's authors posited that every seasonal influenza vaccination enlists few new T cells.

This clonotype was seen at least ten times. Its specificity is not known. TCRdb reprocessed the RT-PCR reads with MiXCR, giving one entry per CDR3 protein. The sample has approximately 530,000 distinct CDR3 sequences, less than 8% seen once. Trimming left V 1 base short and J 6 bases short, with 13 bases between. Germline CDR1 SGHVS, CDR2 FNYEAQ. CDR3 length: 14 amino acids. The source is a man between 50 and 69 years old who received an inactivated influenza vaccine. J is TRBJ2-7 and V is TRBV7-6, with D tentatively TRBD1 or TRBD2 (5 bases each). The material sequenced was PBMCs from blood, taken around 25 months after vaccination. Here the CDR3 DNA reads TGTGCCAGCAGCTTAGGTGGCCGAGGGGCCGAGCAGTACTTC. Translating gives CASSLGGRGAEQYF.